The 22 T cell receptor beta chains below come from one sample, sequenced in a study of Ad26.COV2.S vaccination and SARS-CoV-2 variants. The data were produced by immunoSEQ multiplex PCR, yet TCRdb's version contains in-frame clones alone and is incomplete. There are fewer than 150,000 clones in the sample; 75% to 90% occur only once, and approximately 5.1% lies in the top ten. The sequences come from peripheral blood, collected after recovery from COVID-19. The receptors originated from a human donor who had recovered from COVID-19.

The V gene is TRBV27, the J gene TRBJ2-1; 9 bases match TRBD1. The length of the CDR3 is 13 residues. Germline loops: CDR1 MNHEY, CDR2 SMNVEV (reference sequence). V shed 6 bases, J shed 14 bases, and the junction held 11 bases outside the gene matches. CDR3 sequence (DNA): TGTGCCAGCAGCTCAGATAGACAGGGGGTAGAGTTCTTC. Its protein is CASSSDRQGVEFF.

V and J are TRBV7-9 and TRBJ1-2; TRBD1 might be the D (6 bases). Trimming cost V 3 bases and J 6 bases, with 14 bases left between them. The CDR3 has 14 residues. Germline-derived CDR1 and CDR2 are SEHNR and FQNEAQ (reference sequence). CDR3 bases: TGTGCCAGCAGCTTGGCAGGGGAAGGGAATGGCTACACCTTC. As protein: CASSLAGEGNGYTF. Full variable domain (outside the CDR3, taken from reference TRBV7-9 and TRBJ1-2): DTGVSQNPRHKITKRGQNVTFRCDPISEHNRLYWYRQTLGQGPEFLTYFQNEAQLEKSRLLSDRFSAERPKGSFSTLEIQRTEQGDSAMYLCASSLAGEGNGYTFGSGTRLTVV.

This rearrangement joins TRBV30 to TRBJ2-7, with D hard to call. CDR3 length equals 12 residues. The V gene lost 2 bases and the J gene lost 3 bases, with 8 bases spanning the gap. Germline lookup yields CDR1 GTSNPN and CDR2 SVGIG (reference sequence). The CDR3 loop is CAWSRSYYEQYF. CDR3 nucleotides: TGTGCCTGGAGTAGGAGCTACTACGAGCAGTACTTC.

The chain employs TRBV28 and TRBJ2-4; maybe TRBD1 (6 bases). The CDR3 has 15 amino acids. Per germline, CDR1 MDHEN and CDR2 SYDVKM. The V end was cut by 3 bases, the J end by 0 bases, with 9 bases between. CDR3 in amino acids: CASSFPGAAKNIQYF. For the CDR3, the DNA is TGTGCCAGCAGTTTCCCAGGGGCAGCCAAAAACATTCAGTACTTC.

A few counts support this clone. V gene TRBV5-1 combines with J gene TRBJ1-4; 8 bases align to TRBD1. The germline V gene has CDR1 SGHRS and CDR2 YFSETQ. This CDR3 is built from 15 residues. V trimming: 4 bases; J trimming: 4 bases; junction bases outside the gene matches: 6. DNA of the CDR3: TGCGCCAGCAGCCGGGACAGGCGGGATAATGAAAAACTGTTTTTT. It is translated as CASSRDRRDNEKLFF.

The V gene is TRBV5-6, the J gene TRBJ2-2; D unresolved. With 4 bases removed from V and 1 base from J, the gap between germline ends came to 5 bases. CDR1 is SGHDT, CDR2 YYEEEE, per germline. The CDR3 length is 13 residues. In DNA form, the CDR3 reads TGTGCCAGCAGCCGACAGAACACCGGGGAGCTGTTTTTT. It codes for CASSRQNTGELFF.

The chain couples TRBV4-2 to TRBJ1-3; D gene unclear. Germline lookup yields CDR1 LGHNA and CDR2 YNFKEQ. CDR3 size: 16 residues. Trimming removed 1 base at V and 0 bases at J, with 10 bases between. CDR3 residues: CASSQVWTSSGNTIYF. The CDR3 DNA sequence: TGTGCCAGCAGCCAAGTCTGGACGAGCTCTGGAAACACCATATATTTT.

The V and J genes are TRBV30 and TRBJ1-1; maybe TRBD1 (5 bases). The V and J ends lost 3 bases and 7 bases respectively, with 15 bases between them. The CDR3 sequence is 13 residues long. CDR1 is GTSNPN and CDR2 is SVGIG in the germline V gene (reference sequence). The CDR3 bases are TGTGCCTGGAGCGGGGGGGGGACGCATGAAGCTTTCTTT. It specifies CAWSGGGTHEAFF.

The chain couples TRBV18 to TRBJ2-7; 7 bases fit TRBD1. V was clipped by 5 bases and J by 4 bases; unmatched bases: 14. The CDR3 covers 16 residues. Germline CDR1 KGHSH, CDR2 LQKENI. CDR3 sequence reads: CASSTPTGKGRYEQYF. CDR3 nucleotides: TGTGCCAGCTCAACGCCGACAGGGAAGGGACGGTACGAGCAGTACTTC. Full variable domain (rest looked up from reference TRBV18 and TRBJ2-7): NAGVMQNPRHLVRRRGQEARLRCSPMKGHSHVYWYRQLPEEGLKFMVYLQKENIIDESGMPKERFSAEFPKEGPSILRIQQVVRGDSAAYFCASSTPTGKGRYEQYFGPGTRLTVT.

This chain joins TRBV6-1 and TRBJ2-2; tentative D call: TRBD1 (5 bases). Germline lookup yields CDR1 MNHNS and CDR2 SASEGT. This CDR3 spans 17 amino acids. The ends were cut back, 2 bases at V and 7 bases at J, with 20 bases in the middle. DNA of the CDR3: TGTGCCAGCAGTGAATTCAGGGTTAGGGCTAGTTTCGGGGAGCTGTTTTTT. Translated: CASSEFRVRASFGELFF.

The chain combines TRBV6-2 or TRBV6-3 with TRBJ2-5, with a possible D match to TRBD2 (6 bases). CDR1 is MNHEY and CDR2 is SVGEGT in the germline V gene. CDR3 length: 16 amino acids. The V end was cut by 4 bases, the J end by 1 base, with 16 bases between. The DNA of the CDR3 is TGTGCCAGCAGTTCCCGACTGTGGGGGGTCCAAGAGACCCAGTACTTC. As protein: CASSSRLWGVQETQYF.

V and J are TRBV18 and TRBJ2-2, with D unclear. Trimming pared 2 bases from V and 3 bases from J, leaving 10 bases between. CDR3 length: 15 residues. CDR1 is KGHSH, CDR2 LQKENI, per germline. The DNA of the CDR3 is TGTGCCAGCTCACCATCAGGACGGGACACCGGGGAGCTGTTTTTT. Its protein product is CASSPSGRDTGELFF.

The J gene is TRBJ1-4, the V gene TRBV6-5; D is undetermined. CDR1 MNHEY and CDR2 SVGAGI come from the germline V gene. The CDR3 runs 14 residues. V was pared by 2 bases and J by 8 bases, with 12 bases between. The CDR3 DNA reads TGTGCCAGCAGTTACATGGTGGGTCGGGAAAAACTGTTTTTT. Translating gives CASSYMVGREKLFF.

This clone was counted between two and nine times. The CDR3 is CASSPGQGVYEQYF. As DNA, the CDR3 is TGTGCCAGCAGTCCCGGACAGGGCGTCTACGAGCAGTACTTC. The gene calls are TRBV25-1 and TRBJ2-7; 8 bases match TRBD1. V lost 5 bases and J lost 3; bases outside the gene matches: 6. Germline V gene data show CDR1 as MGHDK and CDR2 as SYGVNS. The CDR3 consists of 14 residues.

The chain couples TRBV12-3 or TRBV12-4 to TRBJ2-7; 8 bases align to TRBD2. The CDR3 is 13 amino acids. V lost 6 bases to trimming and J lost 6 bases; unmatched junction nucleotides: 7. The CDR3 coding sequence is TGTGCCAGCAGGGCCGGGACTAGTGGCGAGCAGTACTTC. It yields the protein CASRAGTSGEQYF.

The chain couples TRBV4-1 to TRBJ1-2; a weak D match, TRBD1 (5 bases). V shed 2 bases and J shed 5 bases, with 21 bases lying between them. Germline CDR1 is MGHRA and CDR2 is YSYEKL. The CDR3 has 17 residues. CDR3 region: CASSQSPRGEFGYGYTF. The DNA of the CDR3 is TGCGCCAGCAGCCAATCCCCAAGGGGTGAGTTCGGGTATGGCTACACCTTC.

This sequence joins TRBV6-5 and TRBJ2-3; the D gene is possibly TRBD2 (5 bases). Trimming removed 7 bases from V and 1 base from J, with 15 bases in between. In germline, CDR1 is MNHEY, CDR2 SVGAGI. There are 15 residues in the CDR3. CDR3 bases: TGTGCCAGCAACCCAACACGAGGGCGCACAGATACGCAGTATTTT. This gives the protein CASNPTRGRTDTQYF.

This sequence joins TRBV4-3 and TRBJ2-7; D unclear. This CDR3 spans 15 amino acids. Germline V gene lookup returns CDR1 LGHNA and CDR2 YSLEER. With 0 bases removed from V and 0 bases from J, the gap between germline ends came to 9 bases. DNA of the CDR3: TGCGCCAGCAGCCAAGATTTCGGCAGCTCCTACGAGCAGTACTTC. It is translated as CASSQDFGSSYEQYF.

This chain joins TRBV27 and TRBJ1-6; D might be TRBD1 (5 bases). V lost 7 bases and J 9 bases, leaving 13 bases between the germline ends. This CDR3 has 13 residues. Per germline, CDR1 MNHEY and CDR2 SMNVEV (reference sequence). As DNA, the CDR3 is TGTGCCAGCACGCAGGGCATAGGTTCACCCCTCCACTTT. Its protein is CASTQGIGSPLHF.

The genes are TRBV5-4 and TRBJ1-1; D is perhaps TRBD1 (5 bases). This CDR3 contains 13 residues. Germline-derived CDR1 and CDR2 are SGHNT and YYREEE (reference sequence). Trimming left V 2 bases short and J 5 bases short, with 10 bases between. The CDR3 spells CASSFGGGTEAFF. CDR3 sequence (DNA): TGTGCCAGCAGCTTCGGGGGGGGGACTGAAGCTTTCTTT.

The rearrangement joins TRBV11-2 to TRBJ2-2, with TRBD1 as a possible D gene (6 bases). The CDR3 is 16 residues long. The V and J ends lost 2 bases and 3 bases respectively, with 13 bases between them. Looked up from germline, CDR1 is SGHAT and CDR2 is FQNNGV. The chain's CDR3 is CASSLYQGRDTGELFF. In DNA, the CDR3 is TGTGCCAGCAGCTTATATCAGGGGCGGGACACCGGGGAGCTGTTTTTT.

The chain combines TRBV21-1 with TRBJ1-6; the tabulated D call, TRBD1, remains unverified against the DNA. TRBV21-1 is described as a pseudogene. The CDR3 runs 16 residues. In DNA, the CDR3 is TGTGCCAGCAGCACGAGACAGGGTGGGCGAGATTCACCCCTCCACTTT. As protein: CASSTRQGGRDSPLHF.